This T cell receptor beta chain was observed in a study of multiple sclerosis patients with progressive multifocal leukoencephalopathy. Study-wide points: Expanded clones at PML onset predated and persisted through natalizumab therapy.

Synthetic inline TR CDR3 controls covering all V-J pairings were spiked into each PCR. This table comes from immunoSEQ multiplex PCR, and its TCRdb copy is limited to in-frame clones, with some not included. The sample includes tens of thousands of clones, about 85% of them seen just once. A remark on this clone: Its antigen is not identified.

Time point here: time of PML onset. Germline CDR1 and CDR2: SGHRS and YFSETQ. V was pared by 6 bases and J by 5 bases, with 18 bases between. This CDR3 contains 14 residues. The sequenced sample was PBMCs, obtained from a patient treated with natalizumab. The rearrangement uses TRBV5-1 and TRBJ2-7, with D possibly matching TRBD1 (5 bases). The origin of this receptor is a woman aged 30 to 39 with progressive multifocal leukoencephalopathy. The CDR3 DNA follows: TGCGCCAGCACCCTGACAGCCCCCAGCGACGAGCAGTACTTC. The encoded protein is CASTLTAPSDEQYF.